This T cell receptor beta chain appears in the sequencing data of a study of molecular identifiers for immune sequencing clone quantification. At least ten counts were recorded for this clonotype. TCRdb fed the PCR reads into MiXCR, producing one record per CDR3 protein. The profile covers about 640,000 distinct CDR3 sequences, with just under 20% appearing a single time and 0.85% taken by the ten largest. V trimming: 6 bases; J trimming: 5 bases; junction bases outside the gene matches: 13. The CDR3 is 16 residues long. The chain couples TRBV12-3 or TRBV12-4 to TRBJ2-5; 9 bases fit TRBD1. The receptor comes from a human donor in good health. Some libraries in this study had Jurkat cell RNA spiked in. The specimen was naive CD8+ T cells from blood, with Jurkat cell RNA spiked in. As to subset: FACS-sorted CD8+CD4-CCR7+CD45RA+ naive T cells. The CDR3 region has the DNA TGTGCCAGCAGGGATGGGACAGGGCTGCTCGGGGAGACCCAGTACTTC. It translates to CASRDGTGLLGETQYF.